This T cell receptor (beta chain) appears in the sequencing data of a study of T-cell reconstitution after alpha-beta-depleted transplantation in children. Findings and caveats of the study: After one year, T-cell counts and TCRbeta diversity mostly came from new T cells. Roughly two months post-transplant, alpha-beta T cells reportedly originated from several hundred graft clones that had expanded. Elevated TCRbeta diversity at day 60 was traced, in some patients, to surviving recipient T cells and thymic progenitors.

A word on this clonotype: Antigen: not known.

TCRbeta library preparation incorporated unique molecular identifiers. One entry per CDR3 protein results from TCRdb running MiXCR on the PCR reads. The repertoire holds about 600,000 distinct CDR3 sequences, with around 23% as singletons. The V and J ends lost 0 bases and 1 base respectively, with 9 bases between them. This CDR3 is built from 15 residues. The germline gives CDR1 SGHDT, CDR2 YYEEEE. This TCR derives from a boy younger than two who had a stem cell transplant for acute myeloid leukemia, so the T cells may come from the graft donor. The V and J genes are TRBV5-6 and TRBJ2-3; the D gene is possibly TRBD1 (5 bases). This sample comprised PBMCs, mostly from graft donor cells, obtained 360 days after TCRalphabeta/CD19-depleted stem cell transplant. CDR3 nucleotide sequence: TGTGCCAGCAGCTTGGTAGGGGATGGCACAGATACGCAGTATTTT. Residues: CASSLVGDGTDTQYF.